The clone carrying this T cell receptor (beta chain) appeared a few times. Semi-nested PCR with Nested Universal Primer A followed constant-region reverse priming of full-length variable regions. TCRdb redid the calling of the 5' RACE reads with MiXCR, one entry per CDR3 protein. This sample has roughly 45,000 distinct CDR3 sequences, with about 32% found just once. V lost 6 bases to trimming and J lost 0 bases, with 14 bases between them. The CDR3 spans 15 residues. Germline CDR1 is MNHEY and CDR2 is SVGAGI. The chain uses TRBV6-5 and TRBJ1-1; D remains unclear. This sequence originates from a female donor with breast cancer. Sequencing was done on a sample of tumor-infiltrating memory CD4+ T cells sorted from the breast tumor. Subset in this sample: memory CD4+ T cells, CD4+CD45RO+CD25-. This CDR3 reads CASSLSSSMNTEAFF. For the CDR3, the DNA is TGTGCCAGCAGCCTGTCCTCTTCGATGAACACTGAAGCTTTCTTT.